This is a list of T cell receptor beta chains from one sample in a study of T-cell reconstitution after alpha-beta-depleted transplantation in children. From the PCR reads, TCRdb called clonotypes with MiXCR, one entry per CDR3 protein. Of approximately 980,000 distinct CDR3 sequences listed, about 29% are singletons. Sequencing used PBMCs, mostly from graft donor cells, obtained 360 days after TCRalphabeta/CD19-depleted stem cell transplant. The receptors here all came from a boy younger than two who had a stem cell transplant for SCID, so the T cells may come from the graft donor. Both conserved end residues are part of each CDR3. The order of the fields is J gene, V gene, CDR3 length, clone size, D gene, CDR3 protein, CDR3 DNA. A D gene is named only where the DNA matches it firmly. Rows give clone size only sometimes, using once, few, many, or a class for an expanded clone.

j_call: TRBJ2-1; v_call: TRBV29-1; cdr3_length: 15; clone_size: few; d_call: -; cdr3_aa: CSVASQGSSYNEQFF; cdr3_nt: TGCAGCGTCGCATCCCAGGGCAGCTCCTACAATGAGCAGTTCTTC
j_call: TRBJ1-3; v_call: TRBV7-2; cdr3_length: 15; clone_size: -; d_call: -; cdr3_aa: CASSLGGAAGNTIYF; cdr3_nt: TGTGCCAGCAGCTTGGGGGGGGCAGCGGGAAACACCATATATTTT
j_call: TRBJ2-5; v_call: TRBV12-3/TRBV12-4; cdr3_length: 16; clone_size: -; d_call: -; cdr3_aa: CASSFVGHREAETQYF; cdr3_nt: TGTGCCAGCAGTTTCGTTGGACACAGGGAGGCAGAGACCCAGTACTTC
j_call: TRBJ1-2; v_call: TRBV5-5; cdr3_length: 14; clone_size: many; d_call: -; cdr3_aa: CASSPDSLNYGYTF; cdr3_nt: TGTGCCAGCAGTCCGGACAGTCTTAACTATGGCTACACCTTC
j_call: TRBJ2-5; v_call: TRBV6-5; cdr3_length: 14; clone_size: -; d_call: TRBD1; cdr3_aa: CASSLLGQGAGQYF; cdr3_nt: TGTGCCAGCAGTCTACTGGGACAGGGGGCCGGCCAGTACTTC
j_call: TRBJ1-5; v_call: TRBV20-1; cdr3_length: 14; clone_size: -; d_call: TRBD1; cdr3_aa: CSARARTGNQPQHF; cdr3_nt: TGCAGTGCTAGAGCCCGGACAGGGAACCAGCCCCAGCATTTT
j_call: TRBJ2-1; v_call: TRBV2; cdr3_length: 14; clone_size: few; d_call: -; cdr3_aa: CASSQDYPNNEQFF; cdr3_nt: TGTGCCAGCAGTCAAGACTACCCCAACAATGAGCAGTTCTTC
j_call: TRBJ2-7; v_call: TRBV5-1; cdr3_length: 15; clone_size: few; d_call: TRBD1; cdr3_aa: CASSPTGTGAYEQYF; cdr3_nt: TGCGCCAGCAGCCCCACCGGGACAGGTGCTTACGAGCAGTACTTC
j_call: TRBJ2-7; v_call: TRBV5-6; cdr3_length: 15; clone_size: few; d_call: -; cdr3_aa: CASSRGAPTLGTWDF; cdr3_nt: TGTGCCAGCAGCCGGGGGGCCCCCACACTCGGGACGTGGGACTTC
j_call: TRBJ2-2; v_call: TRBV12-3/TRBV12-4; cdr3_length: 14; clone_size: -; d_call: -; cdr3_aa: CASSLGWGTGELFF; cdr3_nt: TGTGCCAGCAGTTTAGGATGGGGCACCGGGGAGCTGTTTTTT
j_call: TRBJ2-3; v_call: TRBV6-1; cdr3_length: 15; clone_size: once; d_call: -; cdr3_aa: CASSPGQARGQPQYF; cdr3_nt: TGTGCCAGCAGCCCTGGACAGGCCCGGGGGCAGCCCCAGTATTTT
j_call: TRBJ2-2; v_call: TRBV3-1; cdr3_length: 16; clone_size: -; d_call: TRBD2; cdr3_aa: CASSQTSGGHTGELFF; cdr3_nt: TGTGCCAGCAGCCAGACTAGCGGGGGACACACCGGGGAGCTGTTTTTT
j_call: TRBJ1-1; v_call: TRBV20-1; cdr3_length: 13; clone_size: few; d_call: TRBD1; cdr3_aa: CSAGQGLVPEAFF; cdr3_nt: TGCAGTGCTGGACAGGGGTTGGTCCCTGAAGCTTTCTTT
j_call: TRBJ2-1; v_call: TRBV5-1; cdr3_length: 17; clone_size: -; d_call: TRBD2; cdr3_aa: CASSLAYGTSRLNEQFF; cdr3_nt: TGCGCCAGCAGCTTGGCCTACGGGACTAGCAGACTTAATGAGCAGTTCTTC
j_call: TRBJ2-3; v_call: TRBV5-1; cdr3_length: 14; clone_size: few; d_call: -; cdr3_aa: CASSLDFSTDTQYF; cdr3_nt: TGCGCCAGCAGCTTGGACTTTAGCACAGATACGCAGTATTTT
j_call: TRBJ1-6; v_call: TRBV9; cdr3_length: 14; clone_size: few; d_call: -; cdr3_aa: CASSGPEYNSPLHF; cdr3_nt: TGTGCCAGCAGCGGGCCAGAGTATAATTCACCCCTCCACTTT
j_call: TRBJ2-7; v_call: TRBV6-1; cdr3_length: 15; clone_size: -; d_call: -; cdr3_aa: CASMEKRGDSYEQYF; cdr3_nt: TGTGCCAGCATGGAAAAGAGGGGAGACTCCTACGAGCAGTACTTC
j_call: TRBJ2-7; v_call: TRBV6-1; cdr3_length: 13; clone_size: few; d_call: -; cdr3_aa: CASSRTASDEQYF; cdr3_nt: TGTGCCAGCAGCCGGACCGCTAGCGACGAGCAGTACTTC
j_call: TRBJ2-3; v_call: TRBV18; cdr3_length: 15; clone_size: -; d_call: -; cdr3_aa: CASSPRLVHTDTQYF; cdr3_nt: TGTGCCAGCTCCCCACGACTAGTCCACACAGATACGCAGTATTTT
j_call: TRBJ1-5; v_call: TRBV2; cdr3_length: 13; clone_size: many; d_call: -; cdr3_aa: CASTGRKAQPQHF; cdr3_nt: TGTGCCAGCACGGGACGGAAGGCTCAGCCCCAGCATTTT
j_call: TRBJ2-1; v_call: TRBV12-3/TRBV12-4; cdr3_length: 13; clone_size: many; d_call: -; cdr3_aa: CASSPNGGNEQFF; cdr3_nt: TGTGCCAGCAGCCCTAACGGGGGCAATGAGCAGTTCTTC
j_call: TRBJ2-2; v_call: TRBV20-1; cdr3_length: 15; clone_size: -; d_call: -; cdr3_aa: CSATSRQKQTGELFF; cdr3_nt: TGCAGTGCTACTTCAAGACAGAAACAAACCGGGGAGCTGTTTTTT
j_call: TRBJ1-4; v_call: TRBV12-3/TRBV12-4; cdr3_length: 14; clone_size: -; d_call: TRBD1; cdr3_aa: CASRATGGGEKLFF; cdr3_nt: TGTGCCAGCAGAGCGACAGGGGGCGGTGAAAAACTGTTTTTT
j_call: TRBJ2-7; v_call: TRBV29-1; cdr3_length: 14; clone_size: -; d_call: -; cdr3_aa: CSVQHALGTYEQYF; cdr3_nt: TGCAGCGTCCAACACGCTCTGGGGACCTACGAGCAGTACTTC
j_call: TRBJ2-7; v_call: TRBV7-9; cdr3_length: 14; clone_size: -; d_call: TRBD2; cdr3_aa: CASSLSAGRGEQYF; cdr3_nt: TGTGCCAGCAGCTTATCGGCAGGGAGGGGCGAGCAGTACTTC
j_call: TRBJ2-7; v_call: TRBV6-1; cdr3_length: 15; clone_size: -; d_call: TRBD2; cdr3_aa: CASRRGLANSYEQYF; cdr3_nt: TGTGCCAGCAGACGGGGACTAGCGAACTCCTACGAGCAGTACTTC
j_call: TRBJ2-6; v_call: TRBV10-3; cdr3_length: 18; clone_size: few; d_call: -; cdr3_aa: CAISESRGDRDGANVLTF; cdr3_nt: TGTGCCATCAGTGAGTCGCGGGGAGATAGGGATGGGGCCAACGTCCTGACTTTC
j_call: TRBJ2-3; v_call: TRBV11-1; cdr3_length: 19; clone_size: -; d_call: -; cdr3_aa: CASSLALTGADSSTDTQYF; cdr3_nt: TGTGCCAGCAGCTTAGCGCTCACGGGGGCTGACTCTAGCACAGATACGCAGTATTTT
j_call: TRBJ2-2; v_call: TRBV20-1; cdr3_length: 15; clone_size: -; d_call: -; cdr3_aa: CSARDRKRHTGELFF; cdr3_nt: TGCAGTGCTAGAGATAGGAAGCGTCACACCGGGGAGCTGTTTTTT
j_call: TRBJ2-7; v_call: TRBV27; cdr3_length: 14; clone_size: -; d_call: TRBD2; cdr3_aa: CASSVRTSGYEQYF; cdr3_nt: TGTGCCAGCAGCGTACGGACTAGCGGCTACGAGCAGTACTTC
j_call: TRBJ1-2; v_call: TRBV29-1; cdr3_length: 11; clone_size: -; d_call: -; cdr3_aa: CSVEDGYGYTF; cdr3_nt: TGCAGCGTTGAGGACGGCTATGGCTACACCTTC
j_call: TRBJ2-5; v_call: TRBV6-2/TRBV6-3; cdr3_length: 15; clone_size: -; d_call: TRBD2; cdr3_aa: CASSYRAGSKETQYF; cdr3_nt: TGTGCCAGCAGTTATCGAGCGGGGAGCAAAGAGACCCAGTACTTC
j_call: TRBJ2-4; v_call: TRBV5-1; cdr3_length: 16; clone_size: -; d_call: -; cdr3_aa: CASSLAGDTHKNIQYF; cdr3_nt: TGCGCCAGCAGCTTGGCAGGGGACACCCACAAAAACATTCAGTACTTC
j_call: TRBJ1-1; v_call: TRBV9; cdr3_length: 14; clone_size: -; d_call: -; cdr3_aa: CASSGYAGRNEAFF; cdr3_nt: TGTGCCAGCAGCGGCTACGCGGGAAGGAACGAGGCTTTCTTT
j_call: TRBJ2-3; v_call: TRBV20-1; cdr3_length: 15; clone_size: -; d_call: -; cdr3_aa: CSARGASVRTDTQYF; cdr3_nt: TGCAGTGCTAGAGGGGCTAGCGTCCGCACAGATACGCAGTATTTT
j_call: TRBJ1-1; v_call: TRBV6-5; cdr3_length: 16; clone_size: -; d_call: TRBD1; cdr3_aa: CASSYSRDRGRTEAFF; cdr3_nt: TGTGCCAGCAGTTACTCGAGGGACAGGGGGCGGACTGAAGCTTTCTTT
j_call: TRBJ2-3; v_call: TRBV9; cdr3_length: 15; clone_size: -; d_call: TRBD2; cdr3_aa: CASSVMAGVTDTQYF; cdr3_nt: TGTGCCAGCAGCGTAATGGCGGGGGTCACAGATACGCAGTATTTT
j_call: TRBJ1-1; v_call: TRBV6-1; cdr3_length: 15; clone_size: -; d_call: -; cdr3_aa: CASTSNGLRGAEAFF; cdr3_nt: TGTGCCAGCACCTCCAATGGACTCCGGGGCGCTGAAGCTTTCTTT
j_call: TRBJ2-7; v_call: TRBV10-3; cdr3_length: 15; clone_size: -; d_call: -; cdr3_aa: CAISEGLGSSYEQYF; cdr3_nt: TGTGCCATCAGTGAGGGTCTGGGATCCTCCTACGAGCAGTACTTC
j_call: TRBJ2-3; v_call: TRBV6-1; cdr3_length: 16; clone_size: once; d_call: TRBD2; cdr3_aa: CASRGGLAGGTDTQYF; cdr3_nt: TGTGCCAGCCGGGGTGGGCTAGCGGGGGGCACAGATACGCAGTATTTT
j_call: TRBJ2-7; v_call: TRBV6-5; cdr3_length: 17; clone_size: -; d_call: -; cdr3_aa: CASSYSGGPTIRDEQYF; cdr3_nt: TGTGCCAGCAGTTACTCGGGGGGACCTACTATAAGGGACGAGCAGTACTTC
j_call: TRBJ1-1; v_call: TRBV29-1; cdr3_length: 14; clone_size: -; d_call: -; cdr3_aa: CSVRSGISITEAFF; cdr3_nt: TGCAGCGTCCGCTCCGGGATCTCGATCACTGAAGCTTTCTTT
j_call: TRBJ2-5; v_call: TRBV12-3/TRBV12-4; cdr3_length: 19; clone_size: few; d_call: TRBD2; cdr3_aa: CASSLGGGLAAIIQETQYF; cdr3_nt: TGTGCCAGCAGTTTGGGTGGGGGACTAGCTGCCATTATCCAAGAGACCCAGTACTTC
j_call: TRBJ2-3; v_call: TRBV7-2; cdr3_length: 17; clone_size: few; d_call: -; cdr3_aa: CASSLAVYDPRTDTQYF; cdr3_nt: TGTGCCAGCAGCTTAGCAGTTTACGACCCTCGGACAGATACGCAGTATTTT
j_call: TRBJ1-1; v_call: TRBV6-5; cdr3_length: 15; clone_size: few; d_call: -; cdr3_aa: CASSYGALRNTEAFF; cdr3_nt: TGTGCCAGCAGTTACGGAGCGTTACGGAACACTGAAGCTTTCTTT
j_call: TRBJ1-2; v_call: TRBV6-1; cdr3_length: 16; clone_size: few; d_call: TRBD1; cdr3_aa: CASSDPSQGANYGYTF; cdr3_nt: TGTGCCAGCAGTGACCCATCACAGGGGGCTAACTATGGCTACACCTTC
j_call: TRBJ2-1; v_call: TRBV12-3/TRBV12-4; cdr3_length: 15; clone_size: few; d_call: TRBD2; cdr3_aa: CASGAVRGGGNEQFF; cdr3_nt: TGTGCCAGCGGGGCGGTTCGGGGGGGAGGGAATGAGCAGTTCTTC
j_call: TRBJ1-1; v_call: TRBV7-4; cdr3_length: 15; clone_size: -; d_call: TRBD1; cdr3_aa: CASSLKRDRATEAFF; cdr3_nt: TGTGCCAGCAGCTTAAAGCGGGACAGGGCGACTGAAGCTTTCTTT
j_call: TRBJ2-5; v_call: TRBV4-2; cdr3_length: 16; clone_size: few; d_call: -; cdr3_aa: CASSRPGFGGGETQYF; cdr3_nt: TGTGCCAGCAGCCGCCCCGGGTTCGGAGGTGGGGAGACCCAGTACTTC